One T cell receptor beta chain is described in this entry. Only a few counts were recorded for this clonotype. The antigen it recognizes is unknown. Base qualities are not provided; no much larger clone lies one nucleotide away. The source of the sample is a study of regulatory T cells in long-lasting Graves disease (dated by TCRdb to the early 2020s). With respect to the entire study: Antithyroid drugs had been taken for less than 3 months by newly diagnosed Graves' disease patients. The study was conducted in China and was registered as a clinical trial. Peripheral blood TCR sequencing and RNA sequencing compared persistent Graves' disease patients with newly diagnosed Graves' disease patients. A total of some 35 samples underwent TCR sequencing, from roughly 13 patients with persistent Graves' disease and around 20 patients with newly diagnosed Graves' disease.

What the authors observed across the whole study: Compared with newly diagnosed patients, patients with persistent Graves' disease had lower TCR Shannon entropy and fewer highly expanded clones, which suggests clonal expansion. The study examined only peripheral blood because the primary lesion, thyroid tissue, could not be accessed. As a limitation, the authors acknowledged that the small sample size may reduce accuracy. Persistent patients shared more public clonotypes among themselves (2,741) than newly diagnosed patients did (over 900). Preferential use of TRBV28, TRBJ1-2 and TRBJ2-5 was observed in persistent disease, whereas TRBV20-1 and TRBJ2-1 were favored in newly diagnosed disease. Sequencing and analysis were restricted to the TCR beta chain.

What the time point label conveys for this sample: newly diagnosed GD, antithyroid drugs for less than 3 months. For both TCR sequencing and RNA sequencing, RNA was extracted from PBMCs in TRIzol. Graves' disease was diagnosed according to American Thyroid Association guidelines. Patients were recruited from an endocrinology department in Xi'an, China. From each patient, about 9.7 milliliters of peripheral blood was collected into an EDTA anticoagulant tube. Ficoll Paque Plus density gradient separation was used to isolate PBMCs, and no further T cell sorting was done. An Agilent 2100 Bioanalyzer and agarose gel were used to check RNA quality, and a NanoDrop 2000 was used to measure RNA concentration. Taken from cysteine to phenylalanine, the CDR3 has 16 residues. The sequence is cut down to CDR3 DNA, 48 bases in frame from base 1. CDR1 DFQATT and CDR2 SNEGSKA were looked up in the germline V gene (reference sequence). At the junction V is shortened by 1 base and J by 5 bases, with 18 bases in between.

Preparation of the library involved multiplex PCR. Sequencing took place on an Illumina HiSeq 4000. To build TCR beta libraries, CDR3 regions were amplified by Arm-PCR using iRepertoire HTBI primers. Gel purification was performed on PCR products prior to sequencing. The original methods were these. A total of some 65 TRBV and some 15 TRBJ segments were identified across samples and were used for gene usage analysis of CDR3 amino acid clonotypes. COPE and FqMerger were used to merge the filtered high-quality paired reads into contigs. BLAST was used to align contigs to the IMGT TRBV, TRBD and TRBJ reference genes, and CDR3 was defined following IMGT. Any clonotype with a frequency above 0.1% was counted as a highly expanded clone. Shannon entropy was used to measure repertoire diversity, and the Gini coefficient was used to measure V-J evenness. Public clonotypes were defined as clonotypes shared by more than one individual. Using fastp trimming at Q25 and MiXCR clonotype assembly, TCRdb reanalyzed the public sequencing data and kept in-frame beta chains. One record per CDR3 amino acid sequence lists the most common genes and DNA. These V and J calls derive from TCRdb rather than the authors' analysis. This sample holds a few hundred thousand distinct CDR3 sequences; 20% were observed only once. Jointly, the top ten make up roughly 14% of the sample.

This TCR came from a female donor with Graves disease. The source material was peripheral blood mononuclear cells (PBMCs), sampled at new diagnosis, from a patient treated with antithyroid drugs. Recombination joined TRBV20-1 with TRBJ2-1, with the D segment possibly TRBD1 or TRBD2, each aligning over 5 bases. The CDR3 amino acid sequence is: CSARGLRDASDNEQFF. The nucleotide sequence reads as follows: TGCAGTGCTAGAGGCCTACGGGACGCCTCAGACAATGAGCAGTTCTTC.